The 27 T cell receptor beta chains below come from one sample, sequenced in a study of cytomegalovirus exposure and HLA in healthy donors. The PCR used 60 Vbeta and 13 Jbeta primers. Sequencing used immunoSEQ multiplex PCR; TCRdb keeps in-frame clones, though not all of them. The sample holds about 82,000 clones, approximately 82% seen once. The sample consisted of PBMCs. The receptors derive from a man between 65 and 79 years old in good health and CMV-seropositive.

The chain links TRBV25-1 to TRBJ2-7; TRBD2 matches at 10 bases. The CDR3 totals 14 residues. CDR1 and CDR2 from the germline V gene are MGHDK and SYGVNS. V dropped 5 bases and J dropped 3; count of bases not matched to a gene: 4. CDR3 sequence: CASSPSGSRYEQYF. The CDR3 nucleotides are TGTGCCAGCAGTCCTAGCGGGAGTCGCTACGAGCAGTACTTC.

This chain connects TRBV7-2 to TRBJ1-2, with TRBD1 matching over 7 bases. Trimming at V came to 5 bases and at J to 4 bases, leaving 10 bases not matched to a gene. The CDR3 runs to 15 residues. Germline loops: CDR1 SGHTA, CDR2 FQGNSA. The CDR3 nucleotides read TGTGCCAGCAGCCCGACCGACAGGGCGAGCTATGGCTACACCTTC. Its translation is CASSPTDRASYGYTF.

The chain joins TRBV5-1 to TRBJ1-1, with TRBD1 matching 8 bases. V lost 4 bases to trimming and J lost 3 bases; unmatched junction nucleotides: 8. CDR1 and CDR2 from the germline V gene are SGHRS and YFSETQ. This CDR3 has 15 residues. The DNA for the CDR3 is TGCGCCAGCAGCGACGACAGGGGATTTGACACTGAAGCTTTCTTT. Encoded protein: CASSDDRGFDTEAFF.

The chain combines TRBV12-5 with TRBJ1-5, with D possibly matching TRBD1 (5 bases). Trimming took off 5 bases at V and 6 bases at J, with 8 bases between the two ends. The CDR3 spans 12 residues. In germline, CDR1 is LGHNT, CDR2 FRNRAP. The CDR3 bases are TGTGCTAGTGGTCACGACAGTCAGCCCCAGCATTTT. Amino acids: CASGHDSQPQHF.

V gene TRBV6-1 combines with J gene TRBJ2-7, with a tentative D call TRBD2 (6 bases). CDR1 is MNHNS and CDR2 is SASEGT in the germline V gene. The CDR3 contains 15 residues. The V and J ends lost 6 bases and 0 bases respectively, with 15 bases between them. CDR3 coding DNA: TGTGCCAGCAGCGTGTATGCCGGGAGCTCCTACGAGCAGTACTTC. It encodes CASSVYAGSSYEQYF.

The chain links TRBV7-9 to TRBJ2-7, with 7 bases that match TRBD1. CDR3 size: 13 residues. The V and J ends lost 4 bases and 4 bases, in that order; junction bases with no gene match: 4. Germline V gene lookup returns CDR1 SEHNR and CDR2 FQNEAQ (reference sequence). The CDR3 reads CASSSGGTYEQYF. The CDR3 DNA sequence: TGTGCCAGCAGCTCAGGGGGTACATACGAGCAGTACTTC.

Here the CDR3 reads CSVAGTEKGNTIYF. The DNA for the CDR3 is TGCAGCGTGGCCGGGACAGAAAAAGGAAACACCATATATTTT. J is TRBJ1-3 and V is TRBV29-1, with 7 bases that match TRBD1. Germline loops: CDR1 SQVTM, CDR2 ANQGSEA. The length of the CDR3 is 14 residues. V was pared by 6 bases and J by 4 bases, with 9 bases of the junction left unmatched.

The gene calls are TRBV29-1 and TRBJ1-2, with 10 bases lining up with TRBD1. The CDR3 has 13 amino acids. V dropped 4 bases and J dropped 5; count of bases not matched to a gene: 4. Per germline, CDR1 SQVTM and CDR2 ANQGSEA. Here the CDR3 reads CSVGTGGNYGYTF. Here the CDR3 DNA reads TGCAGCGTTGGGACAGGGGGAAATTATGGCTACACCTTC.

This clone was seen once. The rearrangement links TRBV7-8 to TRBJ2-5; TRBD2 agrees at 14 bases. TRBJ2-7 matches the DNA end more closely, so the J call is doubtful. This CDR3 comprises 17 residues. Germline loops: CDR1 SGHVS, CDR2 FQNEAQ. The CDR3 reads CASSLVGLAGGKGEQYF. The CDR3 DNA follows: TGTGCCAGCAGCTTAGTCGGACTAGCGGGAGGAAAAGGCGAGCAGTACTTC.

The rearrangement links TRBV28 to TRBJ2-7, with 8 bases that match TRBD2. The CDR3 sequence is 15 residues long. V trimming: 7 bases; J trimming: 5 bases; junction bases outside the gene matches: 13. Per the germline V gene, CDR1 is MDHEN and CDR2 is SYDVKM. The CDR3 DNA reads TGTGCCAGCAAAGGTGGAGCGGGAGCAATAAACGAGCAGTACTTC. Translated: CASKGGAGAINEQYF.

This clone was detected once. This chain uses TRBV7-2 with TRBJ2-3, with D unresolved. Trimming pared 4 bases from V and 5 bases from J, leaving 10 bases between. The CDR3 totals 13 residues. The V gene's germline CDR1 is SGHTA and CDR2 FQGNSA. In DNA form, the CDR3 reads TGTGCCAGCAGCTCCTCCCTAGGAGATACGCAGTATTTT. Residues: CASSSSLGDTQYF.

V gene TRBV9 combines with J gene TRBJ1-1, with D tentatively TRBD1 (5 bases). Germline CDR1 and CDR2: SGDLS and YYNGEE. The CDR3 length is 15 residues. V was cut by 2 bases and J by 0 bases, with 11 bases left in between. CDR3 coding DNA: TGTGCCAGCAGCGTGACAGACCTCATGAACACTGAAGCTTTCTTT. It is translated as CASSVTDLMNTEAFF.

The V call is TRBV29-1, the J call TRBJ2-7, with 10 bases fitting TRBD1. In germline, CDR1 is SQVTM, CDR2 ANQGSEA. V lost 6 bases, J lost 4 bases, and 6 bases stayed unmatched. The CDR3 spans 13 residues. CDR3 region: CSVGDRGGYEQYF. DNA for the CDR3: TGCAGCGTGGGGGACAGGGGAGGATACGAGCAGTACTTC.

Note on this clone: Likely a read error: the CDR3 ends without its conserved phenylalanine or tryptophan. This chain connects TRBV5-4 to TRBJ2-3, with 10 bases that match TRBD2. J lost 3 bases, V lost 4 bases, and 14 bases had no gene match. CDR1 is SGHNT, CDR2 YYREEE, per germline (reference sequence). This CDR3 is 18 amino acids long. The CDR3 region has the DNA TGTGCCAGCAGCCCAACGGCTAGCGGGAGTTCTAGGACAGATACGCAGTATGTT. Its translation is CASSPTASGSSRTDTQYV.

This chain connects TRBV11-2 to TRBJ2-1; perhaps TRBD1 as D (6 bases). In germline, CDR1 is SGHAT, CDR2 FQNNGV. Trimming took 5 bases from V and 5 from J, leaving 16 bases between them. The CDR3 spans 15 residues. CDR3 sequence (DNA): TGTGCCAGCAGCACCCTAGGGACACTAGACAATGAGCAGTTCTTC. The encoded protein is CASSTLGTLDNEQFF.

V usage is TRBV7-6 and J usage is TRBJ2-5, with D possibly TRBD2 on 6 matching bases. The CDR3 runs to 15 residues. Germline V gene sequence: CDR1 SGHVS, CDR2 FNYEAQ. V shed 2 bases and J shed 4 bases, with 14 bases lying between them. This CDR3 is CASSLQPVEGETQYF. CDR3 coding DNA: TGTGCCAGCAGCTTACAACCCGTGGAGGGAGAGACCCAGTACTTC.

V gene TRBV6-5 combines with J gene TRBJ2-5; the D is unclear. Germline lookup yields CDR1 MNHEY and CDR2 SVGAGI. The CDR3 is 11 amino acids. V was pared by 7 bases and J by 5 bases, with 8 bases between. The CDR3 here is CASKSRETQYF. Written as DNA, the CDR3 is TGTGCCAGCAAAAGCCGGGAGACCCAGTACTTC.

The chain combines TRBV28 with TRBJ2-6; 7 bases map to TRBD1. CDR1 and CDR2 (germline): MDHEN, SYDVKM. This CDR3 contains 15 residues. V shed 5 bases and J 1 base; nucleotides not matched to a gene: 2. Written as DNA, the CDR3 is TGTGCCAGCAGTATGACAGGGTCTGGGGCCAACGTCCTGACTTTC. This gives the protein CASSMTGSGANVLTF.

The V and J genes are TRBV7-2 and TRBJ2-7; 8 positions match TRBD2. With V trimmed by 1 base and J by 4 bases, 9 bases remained unmatched. CDR1 SGHTA and CDR2 FQGNSA come from the germline V gene. The CDR3 length is 16 residues. CDR3 sequence reads: CASSLGAGGGPYEQYF. CDR3 DNA: TGTGCCAGCAGCTTAGGGGCGGGGGGCGGACCTTACGAGCAGTACTTC.

The rearrangement links TRBV6-5 to TRBJ2-7; 7 positions match TRBD2. The germline CDR1 and CDR2 sequences are MNHEY and SVGAGI. The CDR3 spans 15 residues. The J segment lost 7 bases and the V segment lost 2 bases, leaving 11 bases of the junction unmatched. The CDR3 sequence is CASSYGLAAVDEQYF. DNA for the CDR3: TGTGCCAGCAGTTACGGGCTAGCGGCCGTTGATGAGCAGTACTTC.

The genes are TRBV6-1 and TRBJ1-6; TRBD1 might be the D (6 bases). From germline, CDR1 is MNHNS and CDR2 SASEGT. The CDR3 is 15 residues long. Between the trimmed V and J ends, which lost 5 bases and 3 bases, there was a span of 11 bases. The CDR3 DNA follows: TGTGCCAGCAGTCCAACGGACAGCTATAATTCACCCCTCCACTTT. Translated, it gives CASSPTDSYNSPLHF.

The J gene is TRBJ1-4, the V gene TRBV14, with 10 positions matching TRBD1. The germline gives CDR1 SGHDN, CDR2 FVKESK. The CDR3 sequence is 16 residues long. The V segment lost 1 base and the J segment 5 bases; nucleotides outside the gene matches: 4. The CDR3 reads CASSQARTGGNEKLFF. CDR3 in DNA: TGTGCCAGCAGCCAAGCCCGGACAGGGGGGAATGAAAAACTGTTTTTT.

The V call is TRBV11-2, the J call TRBJ2-6; D is unresolved. V was trimmed by 5 bases and J by 2 bases, leaving 7 bases between them. Germline assignment: CDR1 SGHAT and CDR2 FQNNGV. The CDR3 length is 14 residues. This CDR3 reads CASSLLAGANVLTF. CDR3 coding DNA: TGTGCCAGCAGCCTCTTAGCTGGGGCCAACGTCCTGACTTTC.

The chain has TRBV29-1 and TRBJ1-1; D perhaps matches TRBD1 (5 bases). This CDR3 has 15 residues. V lost 0 bases and J 5 bases, leaving 16 bases between the germline ends. Germline CDR1 and CDR2: SQVTM and ANQGSEA. For the CDR3, the DNA is TGCAGCGTTGAAGATCAGGGTTCGTCGAATACTGAAGCTTTCTTT. It yields the protein CSVEDQGSSNTEAFF.

This clone was counted only a few times. The chain links TRBV6-1 to TRBJ2-3; 8 nucleotides line up with TRBD1. Germline V gene data show CDR1 as MNHNS and CDR2 as SASEGT. J was trimmed by 5 bases and V by 4 bases; bases with no gene match: 5. This CDR3 is built from 14 residues. The CDR3 reads CASSAWTGLDTQYF. In DNA, the CDR3 is TGTGCCAGCAGTGCCTGGACAGGGTTAGATACGCAGTATTTT.

This chain uses TRBV15 with TRBJ2-1; D uncertain. CDR3 length: 15 residues. The ends were cut back, 0 bases at V and 6 bases at J, with 12 bases in the middle. CDR1 is LNHNV and CDR2 is YYDKDF in the germline V gene (reference sequence). DNA for the CDR3: TGTGCCACCAGCAGAGATTTTACCTATGGCAATGAGCAGTTCTTC. Protein sequence: CATSRDFTYGNEQFF.

A single count supports this clone. The CDR3 region is CASRTDPNTEAFF. In nucleotides, the CDR3 is TGTGCCAGCAGGACTGATCCGAACACTGAAGCTTTCTTT. The chain combines TRBV21-1 with TRBJ1-1. TRBV21-1 is noted as a pseudogene. This CDR3 has 13 amino acids.